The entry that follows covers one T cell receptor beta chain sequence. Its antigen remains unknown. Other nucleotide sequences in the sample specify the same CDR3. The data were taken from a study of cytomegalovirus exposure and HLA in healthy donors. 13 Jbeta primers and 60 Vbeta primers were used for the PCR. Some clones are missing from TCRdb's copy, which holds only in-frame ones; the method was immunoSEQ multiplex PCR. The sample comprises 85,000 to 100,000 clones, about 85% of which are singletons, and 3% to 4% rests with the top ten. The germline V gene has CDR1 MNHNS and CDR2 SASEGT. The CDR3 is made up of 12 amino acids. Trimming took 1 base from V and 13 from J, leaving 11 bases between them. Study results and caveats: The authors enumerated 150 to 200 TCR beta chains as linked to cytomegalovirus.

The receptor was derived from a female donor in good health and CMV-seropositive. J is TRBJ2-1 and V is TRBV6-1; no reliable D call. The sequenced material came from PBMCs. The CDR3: CASSEVNTAQFF. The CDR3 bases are TGTGCCAGCAGTGAAGTGAATACAGCACAGTTCTTC.